This entry describes one T cell receptor (beta chain). Its antigen is still unknown. This entry comes from a study of CXCR3-negative and CXCR3-positive naive CD8 T cells. CDR1 and CDR2 from the germline V gene are KGHSH and LQKENI. This CDR3 region has 15 residues. It was by 5' RACE with UMI labels that the TRB cDNA libraries were prepared. No DNA is given; TCRdb re-called the 5' RACE reads and lists each CDR3 protein once. The sample's table shows 100,000 to 150,000 distinct CDR3 sequences. Study findings and constraints: More hydrophobic TRB CDR3s occurred in CXCR3-positive than in CXCR3-negative naive cells. Fresh PBMCs were used in most assays, and CXCR3 expression partially decreased after cryopreservation. Both of the naive subsets showed about the same high diversity, but memory CD8+ cells had much less. Similar TRBV-TRBJ usage characterized naive CXCR3-negative and CXCR3-positive cells; memory cells differed.

Sequenced sample: naive CXCR3- CD8+ T cells from blood. Stated subset: CD45RO-CCR7+CD27+CD95- naive CD8+ T cells lacking CXCR3 (TNR3-). The V gene is TRBV18, the J gene TRBJ2-3; absent DNA, TCRdb's TRBD1 call cannot be checked. This receptor was taken from a human donor in good health. Some clones in this sample may be carry-over from other donors' samples. CDR3 region: CASSPAGTGVDTQYF.